Listed here is a single T cell receptor beta chain. Primers: 60 Vbeta forward and 13 Jbeta reverse. Sequencing was performed with immunoSEQ multiplex PCR; in TCRdb, only in-frame clones are kept and a portion is missing. The table has some 150,000 clones, just under 70% seen once; the top ten hold more than 4%. The donors were healthy bone marrow donors. The data originate from a study of cytomegalovirus exposure and HLA in healthy donors. The CDR3 extends over 14 amino acids. The V gene's germline CDR1 is SGHRS and CDR2 YFSETQ. V lost 4 bases to trimming and J lost 2 bases, with 13 bases between them.

What was sequenced was PBMCs. This sequence was found in a man aged 55 to 70 in good health and CMV-seronegative. The rearrangement links TRBV5-1 to TRBJ2-7; D possibly corresponds to TRBD1 (5 bases). Here the CDR3 reads CASSETGGAYEQYF. For the CDR3, the DNA is TGCGCCAGCAGCGAAACAGGTGGCGCCTACGAGCAGTACTTC.